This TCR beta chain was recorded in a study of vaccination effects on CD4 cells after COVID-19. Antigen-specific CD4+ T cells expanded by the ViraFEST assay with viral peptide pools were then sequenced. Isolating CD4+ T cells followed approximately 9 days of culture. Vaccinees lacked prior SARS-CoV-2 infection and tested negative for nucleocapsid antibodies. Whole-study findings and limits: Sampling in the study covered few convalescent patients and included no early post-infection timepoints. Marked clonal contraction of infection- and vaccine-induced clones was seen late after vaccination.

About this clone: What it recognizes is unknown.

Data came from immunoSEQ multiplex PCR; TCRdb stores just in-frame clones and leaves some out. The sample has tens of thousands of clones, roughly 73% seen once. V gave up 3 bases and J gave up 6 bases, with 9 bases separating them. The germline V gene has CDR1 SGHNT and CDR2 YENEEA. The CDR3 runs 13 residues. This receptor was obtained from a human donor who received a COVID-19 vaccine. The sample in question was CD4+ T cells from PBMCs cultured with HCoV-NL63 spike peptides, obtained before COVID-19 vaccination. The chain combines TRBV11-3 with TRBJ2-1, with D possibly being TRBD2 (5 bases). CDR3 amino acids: CASSFGEGNEQFF. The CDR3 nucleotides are TGTGCCAGCAGCTTCGGGGAAGGCAATGAGCAGTTCTTC.